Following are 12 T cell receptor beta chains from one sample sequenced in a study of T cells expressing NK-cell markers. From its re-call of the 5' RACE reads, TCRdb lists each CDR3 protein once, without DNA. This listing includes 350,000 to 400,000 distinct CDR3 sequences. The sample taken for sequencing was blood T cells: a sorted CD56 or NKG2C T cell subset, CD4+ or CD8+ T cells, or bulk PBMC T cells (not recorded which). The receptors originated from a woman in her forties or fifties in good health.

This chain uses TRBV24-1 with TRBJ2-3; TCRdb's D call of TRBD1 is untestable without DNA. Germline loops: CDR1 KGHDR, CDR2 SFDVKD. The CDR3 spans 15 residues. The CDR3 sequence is CATSDHTGTAWTQYF.

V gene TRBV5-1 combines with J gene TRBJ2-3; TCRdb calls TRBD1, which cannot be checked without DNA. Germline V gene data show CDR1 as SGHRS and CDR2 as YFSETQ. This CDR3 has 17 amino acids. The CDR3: CASSFGLGRGPKDTQYF.

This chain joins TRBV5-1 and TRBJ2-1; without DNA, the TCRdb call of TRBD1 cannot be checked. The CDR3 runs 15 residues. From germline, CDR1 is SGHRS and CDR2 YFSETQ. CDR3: CASTQAGGVGNEQFF.

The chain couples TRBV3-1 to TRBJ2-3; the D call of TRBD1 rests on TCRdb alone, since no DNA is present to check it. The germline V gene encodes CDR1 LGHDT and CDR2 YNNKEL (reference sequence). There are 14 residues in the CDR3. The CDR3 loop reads CASSRRQSTDTQYF.

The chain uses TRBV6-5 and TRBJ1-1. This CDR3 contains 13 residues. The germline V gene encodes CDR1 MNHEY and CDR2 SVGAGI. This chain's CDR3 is CASRGTDITEAFF.

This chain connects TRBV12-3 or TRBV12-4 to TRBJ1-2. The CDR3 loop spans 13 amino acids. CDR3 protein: CASTSPQDHGYTF.

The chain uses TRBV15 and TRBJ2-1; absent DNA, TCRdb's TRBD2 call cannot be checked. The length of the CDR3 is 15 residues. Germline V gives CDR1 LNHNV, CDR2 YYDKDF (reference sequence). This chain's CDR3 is CATSSSGGPYNEQFF.

The CDR3 spells CASSSRTGGAYQPQHF. V and J are TRBV7-8 and TRBJ1-5; TCRdb's D gene call, TRBD1, goes unchecked for lack of DNA. Germline V gene sequence: CDR1 SGHVS, CDR2 FQNEAQ. This CDR3 has 16 amino acids.

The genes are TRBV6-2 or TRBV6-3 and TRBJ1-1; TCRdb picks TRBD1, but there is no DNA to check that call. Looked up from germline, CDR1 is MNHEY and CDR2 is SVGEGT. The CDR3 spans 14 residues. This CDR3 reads CATLRGSLNTEAFF.

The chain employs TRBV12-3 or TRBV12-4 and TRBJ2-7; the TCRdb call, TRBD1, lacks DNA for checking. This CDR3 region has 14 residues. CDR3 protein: CASSAWGDSYEQYF.

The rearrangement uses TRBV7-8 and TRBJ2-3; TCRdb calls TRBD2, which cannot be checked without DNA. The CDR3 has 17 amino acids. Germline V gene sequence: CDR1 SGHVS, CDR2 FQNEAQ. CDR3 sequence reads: CASSLKLAGVGPDTQYF.

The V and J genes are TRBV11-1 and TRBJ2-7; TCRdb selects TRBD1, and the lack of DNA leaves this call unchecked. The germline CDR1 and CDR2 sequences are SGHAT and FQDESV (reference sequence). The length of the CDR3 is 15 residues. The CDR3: CASSQGQWNAYEQYF. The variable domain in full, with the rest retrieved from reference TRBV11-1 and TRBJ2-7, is EAEVAQSPRYKITEKSQAVAFWCDPISGHATLYWYRQILGQGPELLVQFQDESVVDDSQLPKDRFSAERLKGVDSTLKIQPAELGDSAMYLCASSQGQWNAYEQYFGPGTRLTVT.